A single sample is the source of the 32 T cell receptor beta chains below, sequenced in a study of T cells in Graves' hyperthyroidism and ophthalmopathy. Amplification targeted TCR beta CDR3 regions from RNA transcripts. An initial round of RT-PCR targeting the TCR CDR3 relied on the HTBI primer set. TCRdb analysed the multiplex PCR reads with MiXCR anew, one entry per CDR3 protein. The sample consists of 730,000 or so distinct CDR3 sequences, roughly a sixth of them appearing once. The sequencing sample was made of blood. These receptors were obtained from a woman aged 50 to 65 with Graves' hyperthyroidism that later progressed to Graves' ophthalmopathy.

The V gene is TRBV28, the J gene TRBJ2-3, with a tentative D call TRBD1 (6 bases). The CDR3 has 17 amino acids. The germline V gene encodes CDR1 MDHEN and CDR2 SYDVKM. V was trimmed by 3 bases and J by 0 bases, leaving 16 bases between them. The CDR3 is CASSLPQGWGSTDTQYF. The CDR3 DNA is TGTGCCAGCAGTTTGCCGCAGGGGTGGGGTAGCACAGATACGCAGTATTTT.

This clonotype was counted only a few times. The CDR3 here is CASSAQGAGGELFF. As DNA, the CDR3 is TGTGCCAGCAGCGCCCAGGGGGCGGGCGGGGAGCTGTTTTTT. The chain has TRBV7-9 and TRBJ2-2, with TRBD1 identical over 8 bases. V gave up 5 bases and J gave up 7 bases; unmatched junction bases: 6. The germline V gene encodes CDR1 SEHNR and CDR2 FQNEAQ (reference sequence). This CDR3 is built from 14 residues.

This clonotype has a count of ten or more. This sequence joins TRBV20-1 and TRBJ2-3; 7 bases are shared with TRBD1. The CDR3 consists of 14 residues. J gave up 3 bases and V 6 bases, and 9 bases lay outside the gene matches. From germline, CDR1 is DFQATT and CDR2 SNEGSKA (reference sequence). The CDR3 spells CSALEGARTDTQYF. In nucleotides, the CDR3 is TGCAGTGCCCTAGAGGGGGCCAGGACAGATACGCAGTATTTT.

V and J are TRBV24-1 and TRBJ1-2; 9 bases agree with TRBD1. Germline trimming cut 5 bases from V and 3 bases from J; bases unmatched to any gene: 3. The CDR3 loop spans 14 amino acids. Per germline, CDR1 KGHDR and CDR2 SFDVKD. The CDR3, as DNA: TGTGCCACCAGTGGGGACAGGGCACACTATGGCTACACCTTC. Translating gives CATSGDRAHYGYTF.

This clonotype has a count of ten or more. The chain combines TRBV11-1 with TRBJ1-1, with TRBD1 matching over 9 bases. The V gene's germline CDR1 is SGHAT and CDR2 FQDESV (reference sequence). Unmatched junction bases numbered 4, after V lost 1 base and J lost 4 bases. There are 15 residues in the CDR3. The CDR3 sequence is CASSLETGGSTEAFF. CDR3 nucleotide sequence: TGTGCCAGCAGCTTAGAGACAGGGGGATCCACTGAAGCTTTCTTT.

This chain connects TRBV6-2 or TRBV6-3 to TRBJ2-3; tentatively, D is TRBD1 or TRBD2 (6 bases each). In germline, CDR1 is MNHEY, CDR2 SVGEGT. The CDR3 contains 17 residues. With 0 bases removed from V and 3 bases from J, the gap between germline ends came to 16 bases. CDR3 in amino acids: CASSYSIGGYRTDTQYF. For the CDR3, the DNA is TGTGCCAGCAGTTACTCGATCGGGGGCTACAGAACAGATACGCAGTATTTT.

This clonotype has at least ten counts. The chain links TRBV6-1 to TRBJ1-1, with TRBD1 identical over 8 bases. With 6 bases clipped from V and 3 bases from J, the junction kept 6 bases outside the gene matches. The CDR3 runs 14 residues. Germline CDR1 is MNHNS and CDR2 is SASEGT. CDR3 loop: CASRRTGRDTEAFF. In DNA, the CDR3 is TGTGCCAGCAGACGGACAGGGCGGGACACTGAAGCTTTCTTT.

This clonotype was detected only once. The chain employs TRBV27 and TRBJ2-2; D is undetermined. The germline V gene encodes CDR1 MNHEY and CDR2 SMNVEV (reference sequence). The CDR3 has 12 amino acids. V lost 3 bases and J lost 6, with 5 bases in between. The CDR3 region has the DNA TGTGCCAGCAGTTTTATCGCCGGGGAGCTGTTTTTT. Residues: CASSFIAGELFF.

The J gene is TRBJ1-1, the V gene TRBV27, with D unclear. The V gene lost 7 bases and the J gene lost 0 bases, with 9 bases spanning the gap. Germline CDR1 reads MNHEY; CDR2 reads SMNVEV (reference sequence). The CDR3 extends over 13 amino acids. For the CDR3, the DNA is TGTGCCAGCAAGGAGGAATTGAACACTGAAGCTTTCTTT. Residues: CASKEELNTEAFF.

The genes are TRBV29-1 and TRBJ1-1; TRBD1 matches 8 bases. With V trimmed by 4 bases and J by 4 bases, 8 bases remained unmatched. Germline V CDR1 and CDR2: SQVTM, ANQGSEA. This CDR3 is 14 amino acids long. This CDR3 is CSVVGQGEVTEAFF. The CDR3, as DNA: TGCAGCGTTGTCGGACAGGGTGAGGTCACTGAAGCTTTCTTT.

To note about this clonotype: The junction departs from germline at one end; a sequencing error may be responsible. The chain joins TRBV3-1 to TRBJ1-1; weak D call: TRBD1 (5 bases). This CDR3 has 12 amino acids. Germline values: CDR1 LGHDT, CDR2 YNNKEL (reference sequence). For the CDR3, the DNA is TGTGCCAACAGCCAAGCTTCGGGGGGAGCTTTCTTT. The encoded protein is CANSQASGGAFF.

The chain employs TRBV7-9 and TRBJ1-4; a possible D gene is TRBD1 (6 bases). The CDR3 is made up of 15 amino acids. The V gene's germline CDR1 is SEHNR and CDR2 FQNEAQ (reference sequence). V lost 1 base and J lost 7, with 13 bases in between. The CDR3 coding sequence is TGTGCCAGCAGCTTAGTGGGGGGCGAGGGTGAAAAACTGTTTTTT. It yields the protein CASSLVGGEGEKLFF.

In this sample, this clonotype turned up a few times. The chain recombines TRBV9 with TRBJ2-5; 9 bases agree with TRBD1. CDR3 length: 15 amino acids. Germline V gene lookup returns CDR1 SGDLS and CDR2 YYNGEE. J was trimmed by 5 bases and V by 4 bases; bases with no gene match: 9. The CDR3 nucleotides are TGTGCCAGCAGCAAGGCGGGACAGGGCGTCGAGACCCAGTACTTC. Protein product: CASSKAGQGVETQYF. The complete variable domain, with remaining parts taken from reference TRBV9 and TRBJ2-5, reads DSGVTQTPKHLITATGQRVTLRCSPRSGDLSVYWYQQSLDQGLQFLIQYYNGEERAKGNILERFSAQQFPDLHSELNLSSLELGDSALYFCASSKAGQGVETQYFGPGTRLLVL.

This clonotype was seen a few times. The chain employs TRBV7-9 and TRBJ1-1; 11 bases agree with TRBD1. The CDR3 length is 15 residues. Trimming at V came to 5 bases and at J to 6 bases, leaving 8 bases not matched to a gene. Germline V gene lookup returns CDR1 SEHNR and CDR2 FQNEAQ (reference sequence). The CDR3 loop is CASSPGQGAEAEAFF. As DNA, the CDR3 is TGTGCCAGCAGCCCAGGACAGGGGGCCGAGGCTGAAGCTTTCTTT.

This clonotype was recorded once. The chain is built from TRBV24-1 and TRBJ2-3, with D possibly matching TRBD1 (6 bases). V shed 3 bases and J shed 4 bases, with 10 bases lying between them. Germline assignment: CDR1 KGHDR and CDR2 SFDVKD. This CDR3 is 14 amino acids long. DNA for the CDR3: TGTGCCACCAGTGATGAGGGGGTCCCAGATACGCAGTATTTT. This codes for CATSDEGVPDTQYF.

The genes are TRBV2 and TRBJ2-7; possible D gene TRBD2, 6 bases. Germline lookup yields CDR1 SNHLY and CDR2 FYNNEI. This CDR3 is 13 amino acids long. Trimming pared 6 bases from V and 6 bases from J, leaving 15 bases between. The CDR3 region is CASRTSPRGEQYF. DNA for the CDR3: TGTGCCAGCAGGACGTCCCCGCGGGGCGAGCAGTACTTC.

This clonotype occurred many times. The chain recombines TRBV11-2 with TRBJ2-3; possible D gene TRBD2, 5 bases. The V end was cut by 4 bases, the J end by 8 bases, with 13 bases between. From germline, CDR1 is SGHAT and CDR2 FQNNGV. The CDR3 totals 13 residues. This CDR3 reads CASSWERVGTQYF. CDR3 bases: TGTGCCAGCAGCTGGGAGCGTGTCGGTACGCAGTATTTT.

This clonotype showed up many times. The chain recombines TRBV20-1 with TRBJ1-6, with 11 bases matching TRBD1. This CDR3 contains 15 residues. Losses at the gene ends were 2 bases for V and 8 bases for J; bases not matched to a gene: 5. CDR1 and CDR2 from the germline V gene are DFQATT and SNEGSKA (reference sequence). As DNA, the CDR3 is TGCAGTGCTAGAAACCGGGACAGGGGGTATTCACCCCTCCACTTT. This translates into CSARNRDRGYSPLHF.

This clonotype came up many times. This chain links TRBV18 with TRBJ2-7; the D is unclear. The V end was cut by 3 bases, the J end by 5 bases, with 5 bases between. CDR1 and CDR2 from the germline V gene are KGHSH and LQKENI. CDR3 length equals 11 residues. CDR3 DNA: TGTGCCAGCTCACCGGAGAACGAGCAGTACTTC. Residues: CASSPENEQYF.

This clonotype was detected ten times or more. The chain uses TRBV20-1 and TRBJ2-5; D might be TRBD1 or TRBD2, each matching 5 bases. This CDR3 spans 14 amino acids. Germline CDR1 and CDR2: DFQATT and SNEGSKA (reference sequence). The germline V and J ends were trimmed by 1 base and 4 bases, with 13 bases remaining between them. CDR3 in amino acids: CSARGDRGIETQYF. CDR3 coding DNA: TGCAGTGCTAGAGGGGACCGAGGAATAGAGACCCAGTACTTC.

CDR3 loop: CSARNIAGYMETQYF. The CDR3 DNA is TGCAGTGCTAGGAATATAGCGGGGTATATGGAGACCCAGTACTTC. V and J are TRBV20-1 and TRBJ2-5; 8 positions match TRBD2. This CDR3 region has 15 residues. J lost 5 bases, V lost 3 bases, and 11 bases had no gene match. The V gene's germline CDR1 is DFQATT and CDR2 SNEGSKA (reference sequence).

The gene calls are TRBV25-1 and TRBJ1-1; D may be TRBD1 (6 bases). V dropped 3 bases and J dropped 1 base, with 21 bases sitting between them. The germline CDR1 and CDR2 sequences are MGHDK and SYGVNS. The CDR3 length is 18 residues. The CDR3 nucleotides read TGTGCCAGCAGTGATGCCGGGACAACTTTTGGGGGGAACACTGAAGCTTTCTTT. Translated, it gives CASSDAGTTFGGNTEAFF.

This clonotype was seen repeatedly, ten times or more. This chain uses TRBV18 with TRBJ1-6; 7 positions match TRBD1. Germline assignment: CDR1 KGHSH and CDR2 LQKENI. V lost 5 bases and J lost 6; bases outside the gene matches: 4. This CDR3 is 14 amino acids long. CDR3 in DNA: TGTGCCAGCTCAGCGGACAGGATTAATTCACCCCTCCACTTT. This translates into CASSADRINSPLHF.

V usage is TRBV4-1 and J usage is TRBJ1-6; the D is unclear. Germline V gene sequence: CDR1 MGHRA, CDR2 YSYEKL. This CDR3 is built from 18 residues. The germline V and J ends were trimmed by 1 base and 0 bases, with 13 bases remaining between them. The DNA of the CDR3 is TGCGCCAGCAGCCAAGTTTGGCCTCCGAGCTCCTATAATTCACCCCTCCACTTT. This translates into CASSQVWPPSSYNSPLHF.

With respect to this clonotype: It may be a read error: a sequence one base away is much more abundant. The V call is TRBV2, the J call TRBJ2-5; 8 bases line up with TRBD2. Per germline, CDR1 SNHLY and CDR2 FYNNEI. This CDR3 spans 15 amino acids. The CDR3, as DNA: TGTGCCAGCAGCGCAGGGACTAGTTGGGCGGAGACCCGGTACTTC. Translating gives CASSAGTSWAETRYF. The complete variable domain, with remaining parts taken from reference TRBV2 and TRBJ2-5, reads EPEVTQTPSHQVTQMGQEVILRCVPISNHLYFYWYRQILGQKVEFLVSFYNNEISEKSEIFDDQFSVERPDGSNFTLKIRSTKLEDSAMYFCASSAGTSWAETRYFGPGTRLLVL.

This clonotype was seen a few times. The CDR3 DNA follows: TGTGCCAGCAGCTTACTAGTAGGACTCAACTATGGCTACACCTTC. Its protein product is CASSLLVGLNYGYTF. V and J are TRBV7-9 and TRBJ1-2; D uncertain. The CDR3 sequence is 15 residues long. V was shortened by 2 bases and J by 2 bases, with 12 bases between the two germline ends. Germline CDR1 is SEHNR and CDR2 is FQNEAQ (reference sequence).

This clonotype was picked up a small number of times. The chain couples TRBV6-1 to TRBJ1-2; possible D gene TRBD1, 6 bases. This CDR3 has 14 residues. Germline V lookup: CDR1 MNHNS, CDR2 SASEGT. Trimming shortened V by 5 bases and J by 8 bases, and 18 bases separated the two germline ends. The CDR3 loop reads CASSFQRDTSGYTF. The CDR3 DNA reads TGTGCCAGCAGTTTCCAGAGGGACACAAGCGGCTACACCTTC.

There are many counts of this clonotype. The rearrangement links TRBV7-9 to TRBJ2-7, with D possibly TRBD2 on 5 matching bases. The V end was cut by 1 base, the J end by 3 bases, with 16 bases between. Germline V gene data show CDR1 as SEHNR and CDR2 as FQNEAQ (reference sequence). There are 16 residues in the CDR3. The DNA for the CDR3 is TGTGCCAGCAGCTTAGTTATTGGAGGCTTCGACTACGAGCAGTACTTC. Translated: CASSLVIGGFDYEQYF.

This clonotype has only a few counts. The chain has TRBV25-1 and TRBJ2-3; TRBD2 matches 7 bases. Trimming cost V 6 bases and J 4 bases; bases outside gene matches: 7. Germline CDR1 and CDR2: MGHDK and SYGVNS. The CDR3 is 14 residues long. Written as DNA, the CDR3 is TGTGCCAGCAGCCCGGCCACTAGCGCAGATACGCAGTATTTT. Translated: CASSPATSADTQYF.

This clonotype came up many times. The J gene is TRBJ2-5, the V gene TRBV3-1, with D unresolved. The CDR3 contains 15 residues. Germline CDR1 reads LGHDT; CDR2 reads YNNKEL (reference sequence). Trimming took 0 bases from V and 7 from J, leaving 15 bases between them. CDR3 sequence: CASSQDLESRGTQYF. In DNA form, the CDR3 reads TGTGCCAGCAGCCAAGATCTTGAGTCTCGAGGGACCCAGTACTTC.

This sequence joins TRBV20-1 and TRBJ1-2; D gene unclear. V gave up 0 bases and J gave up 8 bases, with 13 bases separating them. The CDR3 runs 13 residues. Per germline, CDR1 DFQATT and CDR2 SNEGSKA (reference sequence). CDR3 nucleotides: TGCAGTGCTAGAGATCAACTGGATGGAGGCTACACCTTC. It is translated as CSARDQLDGGYTF.

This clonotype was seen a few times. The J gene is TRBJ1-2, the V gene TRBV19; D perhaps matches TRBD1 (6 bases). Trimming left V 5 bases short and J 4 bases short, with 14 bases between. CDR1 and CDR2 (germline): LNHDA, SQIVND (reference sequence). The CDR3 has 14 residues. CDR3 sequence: CASSLDSAFYGYTF. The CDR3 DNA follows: TGTGCCAGTAGTTTGGACAGTGCCTTCTATGGCTACACCTTC.